This T cell receptor beta chain was found in a study of cytomegalovirus exposure and HLA in healthy donors. This PCR relied on a set of 60 Vbeta primers and 13 Jbeta primers. Data came from immunoSEQ multiplex PCR; TCRdb stores just in-frame clones and leaves some out. The sample records around 72,000 clones, 65% to 70% being singletons. V lost 3 bases and J 5 bases, leaving 11 bases between the germline ends. The length of the CDR3 is 15 residues. Germline CDR1 and CDR2: SEHNR and FQNEAQ (reference sequence). The specimen sequenced was PBMCs. The TCR sequence derives from a man in his forties in good health and CMV-seropositive. The J gene is TRBJ1-6, the V gene TRBV7-9; D is perhaps TRBD1 (5 bases). For the CDR3, the DNA is TGTGCCAGCAGCTTGCAGGGAGGCGATAATTCACCCCTCCACTTT. This translates into CASSLQGGDNSPLHF.